This TCR beta chain is from a study of CD8+CD57+ T cells in acquired aplastic anemia. In the study overall: The study obtained an average of 3.2 ug of DNA from sorted CD4+ and CD8+ cells. Researchers reported that healthy donors averaged about 11 million reads for CD4+ cells. Findings of the study overall: There were over 25 CD8+ CDR3 sequences that occurred in both patients and controls. CD8+ Simpson's diversity showed no significant patient-control difference.

A note on this clonotype: The antigen is undetermined. A single base separates this from a much larger clone, so it may be a read error.

Genomic DNA served as template for TCR beta VDJ and CDR3 profiling. TCRdb redid the calling of the reads with MiXCR, one entry per CDR3 protein. The table shows 200,000 to 250,000 distinct CDR3 sequences, with approximately 57% occurring only once. The TCR comes from a human donor in good health. The sample was sorted CD4+, CD8+, or CD8+CD57+ T cells (not recorded which) from PBMCs.

The CDR3 bases are TGCGCCAGCAGCCAAGATAGCGGCGGGGGGTACAATGAGCAGTTCTTC. Translating it yields CASSQDSGGGYNEQFF. This chain links TRBV4-3 with TRBJ2-1; 8 bases are shared with TRBD2. V was pared by 0 bases and J by 4 bases, with 5 bases of the junction left unmatched. The CDR3 extends over 16 amino acids. Germline CDR1 and CDR2: LGHNA and YSLEER.